This T cell receptor (beta chain) originates from a study of CD8 T cells in Susac syndrome. The study's findings and limits: It was acknowledged in the study that the number of individuals who were included in its TCR sequencing and HLA analysis was relatively small.

Worth noting for this clonotype: Its antigen is not known.

Sequencing of TCR beta was undertaken in CD8+ and CD4+ T cells derived from blood. The multiple sclerosis control cohort comprised treatment-naive individuals presenting with stable or active relapsing-remitting disease. Roughly 0.45 to 1 ug RNA was reverse transcribed with random hexamers. Across 54 Vbeta and 13 Jbeta, TCR beta CDR3 was amplified with immunoSEQ multiplex PCR. TCRdb redid the calling of the immunoSEQ multiplex PCR reads with MiXCR, one entry per CDR3 protein. The repertoire holds about 76,000 distinct CDR3 sequences, with about 91% as singletons. The V gene's germline CDR1 is SGHRS and CDR2 YFSETQ. CDR3 length: 15 amino acids. V was trimmed by 0 bases and J by 0 bases, leaving 6 bases between them.

Sequencing input: CD8+ T cells from PBMCs. This sequence originates from a human donor with multiple sclerosis. The chain has TRBV5-1 and TRBJ2-2, with D unclear. The CDR3 nucleotides are TGCGCCAGCAGCTTGGGAGACCCGAACACCGGGGAGCTGTTTTTT. This codes for CASSLGDPNTGELFF.